A single sample gave rise to the 23 T cell receptor beta chains below, sequenced in a study of shared clonotypes between healthy human individuals. Measured with immunoSEQ multiplex PCR; TCRdb has only the in-frame clones, and not every one. This table has roughly 2.5 million clones, just over 90% appearing once. The sequenced sample consisted of naive CD4+ T cells sorted from blood. Subset denoted: CD45RA+ positively selected. These receptors all stem from a young man in good health.

The genes are TRBV19 and TRBJ1-2, with D hard to call. Trimming removed 5 bases from V and 2 bases from J, with 12 bases in between. The CDR3 length is 14 residues. The germline CDR1 and CDR2 sequences are LNHDA and SQIVND (reference sequence). The CDR3 DNA reads TGTGCCAGTAGTCCTGAGGGAAAAAACTATGGCTACACCTTC. Its translation: CASSPEGKNYGYTF.

There are a few counts of this clone. The CDR3, as DNA: TGTGCCAGCAGTTTCTTGAGTACCTCACCCCTCCACTTT. Translating gives CASSFLSTSPLHF. The V call is TRBV27, the J call TRBJ1-6, with no clear D. Germline CDR1 is MNHEY and CDR2 is SMNVEV (reference sequence). Trimming stripped 3 bases from V and 10 bases from J, with 10 bases between. This CDR3 spans 13 amino acids.

The chain joins TRBV29-1 to TRBJ1-1; possibly TRBD1 for D (6 bases). The CDR3 covers 14 residues. Germline V gene sequence: CDR1 SQVTM, CDR2 ANQGSEA. V was cut by 7 bases and J by 5 bases, with 20 bases left in between. This chain's CDR3 is CSATGGGPGTEAFF. Written as DNA, the CDR3 is TGCAGCGCCACCGGCGGGGGGCCGGGTACTGAAGCTTTCTTT.

The rearrangement links TRBV19 to TRBJ1-5; TRBD1 matches 8 bases. The CDR3 loop spans 13 amino acids. Germline CDR1 reads LNHDA; CDR2 reads SQIVND (reference sequence). The V gene end was trimmed by 5 bases and the J gene end by 7 bases; junction bases not matched to a gene: 4. CDR3 sequence (DNA): TGTGCCAGTAGTTTGACAGGGGACCAGCCCCAGCATTTT. Its protein product is CASSLTGDQPQHF.

This chain joins TRBV7-9 and TRBJ1-4; 8 bases align to TRBD1. The CDR3 is made up of 16 amino acids. Trimming at V came to 5 bases and at J to 0 bases, leaving 5 bases not matched to a gene. The V gene's germline CDR1 is SEHNR and CDR2 FQNEAQ (reference sequence). CDR3 coding DNA: TGTGCCAGCAGCCCGACAGGGGCTGCAACTAATGAAAAACTGTTTTTT. Its translation: CASSPTGAATNEKLFF.

In its sample, this clone was seen once. CDR3 in amino acids: CATSPGQGAIAKNIQYF. The CDR3 DNA reads TGTGCCACCTCACCGGGACAGGGGGCCATAGCCAAAAACATTCAGTACTTC. The gene calls are TRBV19 and TRBJ2-4; 12 bases match TRBD1. Germline loops: CDR1 LNHDA, CDR2 SQIVND (reference sequence). V lost 10 bases to trimming and J lost 0 bases; unmatched junction nucleotides: 10. The CDR3 covers 17 residues.

This sequence joins TRBV6-5 and TRBJ1-2, with a weak D call TRBD1 (5 bases). Germline CDR1 and CDR2: MNHEY and SVGAGI. The CDR3 has 13 amino acids. Trimming removed 5 bases from V and 12 bases from J, with 19 bases in between. The CDR3, as DNA: TGTGCCAGCAGTAGAGGAAGGGGAGTCTGGGACACCTTC. Its protein is CASSRGRGVWDTF.

V and J are TRBV7-9 and TRBJ2-7; D is possibly TRBD1 (5 bases). The V gene lost 1 base and the J gene lost 7 bases, with 20 bases spanning the gap. The germline CDR1 and CDR2 sequences are SEHNR and FQNEAQ (reference sequence). The CDR3 consists of 16 residues. CDR3 loop: CASSLVWQGGPKEQYF. The CDR3 coding sequence is TGTGCCAGCAGCTTAGTCTGGCAGGGTGGACCAAAAGAGCAGTACTTC.

The chain couples TRBV30 to TRBJ2-5, with 10 bases aligning to TRBD1. The J call may not be correct, given that the DNA end is closer to TRBJ2-7. CDR3 length: 14 amino acids. CDR1 and CDR2 from the germline V gene are GTSNPN and SVGIG (reference sequence). The CDR3 protein is CAWSGDRGKDEQYF. The CDR3 region has the DNA TGTGCCTGGAGTGGGGACAGGGGAAAGGACGAGCAGTACTTC.

CDR3 region: CASKLVVTDTQYF. The CDR3 DNA sequence: TGTGCCAGCAAACTAGTTGTCACAGATACGCAGTATTTT. The chain links TRBV5-8 to TRBJ2-3, with a weak D call TRBD2 (5 bases). Per germline, CDR1 SGHTS and CDR2 YDEGEE. This CDR3 spans 13 amino acids. V lost 6 bases to trimming and J lost 2 bases, with 10 bases between them.

The chain links TRBV9 to TRBJ2-5; either TRBD1 or TRBD2 may fit D (5 bases each). The CDR3 length is 14 residues. Between the trimmed V and J ends, which lost 4 bases and 5 bases, there was a span of 15 bases. Per the germline V gene, CDR1 is SGDLS and CDR2 is YYNGEE. The CDR3: CASSTGAGTETQYF. The DNA for the CDR3 is TGTGCCAGCAGCACCGGGGCAGGTACGGAGACCCAGTACTTC.

The CDR3 protein is CASSPTLAGAVETQYF. CDR3 coding DNA: TGTGCCAGCTCACCCACGTTAGCGGGAGCGGTGGAGACCCAGTACTTC. This rearrangement joins TRBV18 to TRBJ2-5; 9 bases map to TRBD2. The V and J ends lost 3 bases and 5 bases, in that order; junction bases with no gene match: 10. The CDR3 is 16 residues long. Germline CDR1 and CDR2: KGHSH and LQKENI.

Comment on this clone: A junction end diverges from the germline sequence, so it may reflect a read error. This rearrangement joins TRBV5-1 to TRBJ2-2; TRBD2 is a possible D gene (5 bases). Germline V lookup: CDR1 SGHRS, CDR2 YFSETQ. This CDR3 is 15 amino acids long. The CDR3, as DNA: TGCGCCAGCAGCTTGGAGGCGGCGAACACCGGGAAGCTGTTTTTT. It encodes CASSLEAANTGKLFF.

J is TRBJ2-4 and V is TRBV9; 10 bases match TRBD1. This CDR3 is 13 amino acids long. Germline assignment: CDR1 SGDLS and CDR2 YYNGEE. The ends lost 2 bases at V and 10 bases at J; junction bases unmatched: 3. The CDR3 coding sequence is TGTGCCAGCAGCGTTGGACAGGGGGTTATTCAGTACTTC. This sequence encodes CASSVGQGVIQYF.

The chain recombines TRBV29-1 with TRBJ2-7; 9 bases map to TRBD1. V lost 3 bases to trimming and J lost 6 bases; unmatched junction nucleotides: 6. CDR1 is SQVTM and CDR2 is ANQGSEA in the germline V gene. The length of the CDR3 is 13 residues. The CDR3 loop is CSVEIGQGLEQYF. In DNA, the CDR3 is TGCAGCGTTGAGATAGGACAGGGGCTCGAGCAGTACTTC.

A single count supports this clone. The CDR3 DNA follows: TGTGCCAGCTGCCGGGACAGGAAAAATTCACCCCTCCACTTT. This codes for CASCRDRKNSPLHF. The J gene is TRBJ1-6, the V gene TRBV19, with 8 bases matching TRBD1. The CDR3 covers 14 residues. From germline, CDR1 is LNHDA and CDR2 SQIVND (reference sequence). V shed 9 bases and J 7 bases; nucleotides not matched to a gene: 8.

This chain uses TRBV7-9 with TRBJ1-1, with a possible D match to TRBD1 (5 bases). Germline CDR1 SEHNR, CDR2 FQNEAQ (reference sequence). The CDR3 extends over 16 amino acids. Trimming took 0 bases from V and 1 from J, leaving 12 bases between them. As DNA, the CDR3 is TGTGCCAGCAGCTTAGCTCAGGGTTCGGGGAACACTGAAGCTTTCTTT. Protein: CASSLAQGSGNTEAFF.

Comment on this clone: The same CDR3 also results from other DNA sequences found in this sample. The chain is built from TRBV6-1 and TRBJ1-3; D unclear. The ends were cut back, 3 bases at V and 0 bases at J, with 6 bases in the middle. The CDR3 has 14 residues. Germline CDR1 reads MNHNS; CDR2 reads SASEGT. CDR3 in amino acids: CASSDGSSGNTIYF. CDR3 sequence (DNA): TGTGCCAGCAGTGACGGATCCTCTGGAAACACCATATATTTT.

The CDR3 protein is CASSHRGDGELFF. DNA for the CDR3: TGTGCCAGCAGTCACAGGGGGGACGGGGAGCTGTTTTTT. The J gene is TRBJ2-2, the V gene TRBV11-2; 8 bases align to TRBD1. Germline CDR1 and CDR2: SGHAT and FQNNGV. V lost 6 bases, J lost 7 bases, and 4 bases stayed unmatched. The CDR3 has 13 residues.

This clone was counted once. This chain joins TRBV30 and TRBJ1-1; D gene unclear. The germline CDR1 and CDR2 sequences are GTSNPN and SVGIG (reference sequence). V was trimmed by 0 bases and J by 3 bases, leaving 23 bases between them. The CDR3 has 18 residues. This chain's CDR3 is CAWSVNKFLGLADTEAFF. As DNA, the CDR3 is TGTGCCTGGAGTGTAAATAAATTCTTGGGGTTAGCGGACACTGAAGCTTTCTTT.

V gene TRBV4-1 combines with J gene TRBJ2-7; weak D call: TRBD2 (5 bases). The CDR3 has 14 residues. Trimming cost V 0 bases and J 4 bases, with 10 bases left between them. Germline V lookup: CDR1 MGHRA, CDR2 YSYEKL. DNA for the CDR3: TGCGCCAGCAGCCAAGATGTAACGGGATACGAGCAGTACTTC. Protein sequence: CASSQDVTGYEQYF.

The chain recombines TRBV19 with TRBJ2-2; D gene unclear. CDR1 and CDR2 from the germline V gene are LNHDA and SQIVND (reference sequence). The CDR3 has 15 residues. Trimming left V 7 bases short and J 0 bases short, with 12 bases between. This CDR3 is CASISLDSNTGELFF. The CDR3 bases are TGTGCCAGTATTAGCCTTGATTCGAACACCGGGGAGCTGTTTTTT. Drawing the rest from reference TRBV19 and TRBJ2-2, the complete variable domain is DGGITQSPKYLFRKEGQNVTLSCEQNLNHDAMYWYRQDPGQGLRLIYYSQIVNDFQKGDIAEGYSVSREKKESFPLTVTSAQKNPTAFYLCASISLDSNTGELFFGEGSRLTVL.

The CDR3 loop reads CASTANQMNTEAFF. The CDR3, as DNA: TGTGCCAGCACCGCGAACCAGATGAACACTGAAGCTTTCTTT. V and J are TRBV2 and TRBJ1-1, with D hard to call. The CDR3 extends over 14 amino acids. Germline V gene sequence: CDR1 SNHLY, CDR2 FYNNEI. Trimming stripped 7 bases from V and 0 bases from J, with 12 bases between.